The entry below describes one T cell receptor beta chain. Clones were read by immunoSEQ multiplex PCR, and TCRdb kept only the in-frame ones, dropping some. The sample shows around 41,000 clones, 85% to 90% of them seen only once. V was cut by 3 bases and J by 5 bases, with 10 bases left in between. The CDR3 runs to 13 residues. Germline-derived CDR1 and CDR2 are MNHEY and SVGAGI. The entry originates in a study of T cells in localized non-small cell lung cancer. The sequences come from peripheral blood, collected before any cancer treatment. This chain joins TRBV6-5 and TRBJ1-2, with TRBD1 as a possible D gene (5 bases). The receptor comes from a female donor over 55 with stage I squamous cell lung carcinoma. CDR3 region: CASSYGGKYGYTF. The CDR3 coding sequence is TGTGCCAGCAGTTATGGGGGGAAGTATGGCTACACCTTC.